This T cell receptor (beta chain) was found in a study of shared clonotypes between healthy human individuals. The protocol was immunoSEQ multiplex PCR, while the TCRdb copy is restricted to in-frame clones and leaves out a portion. The sample lists roughly 590,000 clones, just under 97% seen once, with 0.11% in the top ten. Only CD45RO-negative cells positively selected for CCR7 counted as naive CD8 cells, so terminally differentiated effector memory CD45RA+ cells were excluded. The CDR3 sequence is 12 residues long. CDR1 is SGHNT and CDR2 is YENEEA in the germline V gene. V lost 5 bases to trimming and J lost 9 bases, with 11 bases between them.

Sequencing used naive CD8+ T cells sorted from blood. The sequence came from a woman aged 30 to 39 in good health. The chain employs TRBV11-3 and TRBJ2-1, with D perhaps TRBD2 (7 bases). CDR3 sequence (DNA): TGTGCCAGCAGCGGAGGGGGGGCTGAGCAGTTCTTC. Protein product: CASSGGGAEQFF.